This TCR beta chain comes out of a study of blood T cell repertoires in COVID-19. Turning to the study itself: T cells, B-cell-depleted T cells, or PBMCs supplied cDNA or gDNA.

Some clones are missing from TCRdb's copy, which holds only in-frame ones; the method was immunoSEQ multiplex PCR. This sample has some 430,000 clones; around 90% occur once, and the top ten carry 0.6%. This CDR3 has 15 residues. Per germline, CDR1 SEHNR and CDR2 FQNEAQ (reference sequence). V lost 4 bases to trimming and J lost 8 bases, with 15 bases between them. Grouping used clinical history reported by participants in a survey and questionnaire. Symptom resolution, clearance, or two negative PCRs marked the recovered donors of Cohort 3. Sequencing was performed on PBMCs or T cells enriched from blood (not recorded which). The chain couples TRBV7-9 to TRBJ1-6, with D tentatively TRBD1 (5 bases). The TCR sequence derives from a man in his late teens or twenties who had recovered from COVID-19. This CDR3 reads CASSSSSGGDSPLHF. CDR3 sequence (DNA): TGTGCCAGCAGCTCCTCCTCTGGGGGGGATTCACCCCTCCACTTT.